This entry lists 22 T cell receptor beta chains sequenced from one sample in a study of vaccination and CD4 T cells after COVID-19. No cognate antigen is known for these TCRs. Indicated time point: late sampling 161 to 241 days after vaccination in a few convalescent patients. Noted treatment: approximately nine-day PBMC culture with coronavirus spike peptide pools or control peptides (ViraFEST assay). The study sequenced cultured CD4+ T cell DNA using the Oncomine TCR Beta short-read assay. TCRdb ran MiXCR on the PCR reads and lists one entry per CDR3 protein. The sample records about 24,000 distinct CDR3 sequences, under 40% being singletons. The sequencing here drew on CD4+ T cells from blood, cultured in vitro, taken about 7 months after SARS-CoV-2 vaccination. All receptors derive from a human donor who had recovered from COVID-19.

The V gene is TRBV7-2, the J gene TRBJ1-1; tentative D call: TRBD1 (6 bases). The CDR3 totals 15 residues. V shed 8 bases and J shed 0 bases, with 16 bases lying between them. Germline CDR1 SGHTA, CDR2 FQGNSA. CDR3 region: CASSTGTHLNTEAFF. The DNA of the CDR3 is TGTGCCAGCTCTACAGGGACTCATCTGAACACTGAAGCTTTCTTT.

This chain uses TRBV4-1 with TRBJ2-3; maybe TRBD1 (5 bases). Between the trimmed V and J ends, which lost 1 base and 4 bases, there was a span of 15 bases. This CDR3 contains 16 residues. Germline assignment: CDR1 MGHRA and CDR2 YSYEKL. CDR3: CASSQGKGSVSDTQYF. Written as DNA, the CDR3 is TGCGCCAGCAGCCAAGGAAAGGGGTCAGTATCAGATACGCAGTATTTT.

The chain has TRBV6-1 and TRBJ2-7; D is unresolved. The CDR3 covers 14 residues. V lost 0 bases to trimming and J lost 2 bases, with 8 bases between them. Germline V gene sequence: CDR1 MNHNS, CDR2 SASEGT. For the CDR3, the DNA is TGTGCCAGCAGTGAAGCTTGGCAGGCCTACGAGCAGTACTTC. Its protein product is CASSEAWQAYEQYF.

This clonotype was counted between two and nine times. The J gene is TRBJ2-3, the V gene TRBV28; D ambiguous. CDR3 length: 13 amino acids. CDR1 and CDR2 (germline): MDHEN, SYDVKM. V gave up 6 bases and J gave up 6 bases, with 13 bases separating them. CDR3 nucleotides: TGTGCCAGCAGCGCTCCCCCCACGGATACGCAGTATTTT. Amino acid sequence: CASSAPPTDTQYF.

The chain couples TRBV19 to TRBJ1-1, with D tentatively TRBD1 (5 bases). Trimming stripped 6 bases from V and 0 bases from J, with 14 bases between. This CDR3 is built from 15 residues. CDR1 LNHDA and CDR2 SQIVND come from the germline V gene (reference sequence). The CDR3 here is CASRTPGRMNTEAFF. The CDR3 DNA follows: TGTGCCAGTAGGACCCCGGGACGGATGAACACTGAAGCTTTCTTT.

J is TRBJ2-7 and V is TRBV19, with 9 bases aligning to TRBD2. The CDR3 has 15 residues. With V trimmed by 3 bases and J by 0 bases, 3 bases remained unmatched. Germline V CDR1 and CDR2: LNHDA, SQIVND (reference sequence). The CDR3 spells CASSIRLAASYEQYF. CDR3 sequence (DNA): TGTGCCAGTAGTATCCGACTAGCGGCCTCCTACGAGCAGTACTTC.

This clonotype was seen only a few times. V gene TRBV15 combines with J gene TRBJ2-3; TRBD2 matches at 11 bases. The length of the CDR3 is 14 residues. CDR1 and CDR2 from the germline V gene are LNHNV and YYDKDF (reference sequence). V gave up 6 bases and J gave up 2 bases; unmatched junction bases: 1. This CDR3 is CATRLAGATDTQYF. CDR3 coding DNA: TGTGCCACCAGACTAGCGGGAGCCACAGATACGCAGTATTTT.

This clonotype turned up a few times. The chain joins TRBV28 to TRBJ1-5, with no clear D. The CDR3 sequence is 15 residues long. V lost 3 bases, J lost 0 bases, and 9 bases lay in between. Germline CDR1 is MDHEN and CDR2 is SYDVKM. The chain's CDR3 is CASSLADYSNQPQHF. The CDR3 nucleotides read TGTGCCAGCAGTTTGGCGGATTATAGCAATCAGCCCCAGCATTTT.

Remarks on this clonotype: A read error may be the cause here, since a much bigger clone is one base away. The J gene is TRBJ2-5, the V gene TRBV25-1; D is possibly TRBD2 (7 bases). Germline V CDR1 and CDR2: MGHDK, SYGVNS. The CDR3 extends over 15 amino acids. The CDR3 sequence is CASSPRGAGQETQCF. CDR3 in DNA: TGTGCCAGCAGCCCCCGGGGGGCTGGGCAAGAGACCCAGTGCTTC.

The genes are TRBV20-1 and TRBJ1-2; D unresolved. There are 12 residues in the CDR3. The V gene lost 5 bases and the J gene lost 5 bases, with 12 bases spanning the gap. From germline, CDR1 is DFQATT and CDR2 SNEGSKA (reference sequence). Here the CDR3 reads CSASQETYGYTF. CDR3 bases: TGCAGTGCTTCTCAGGAAACTTATGGCTACACCTTC.

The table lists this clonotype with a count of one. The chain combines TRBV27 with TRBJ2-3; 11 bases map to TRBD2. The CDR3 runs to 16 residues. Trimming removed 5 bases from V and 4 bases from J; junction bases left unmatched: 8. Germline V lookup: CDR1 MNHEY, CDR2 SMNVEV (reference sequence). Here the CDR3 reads CASSQLAGVGPDTQYF. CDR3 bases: TGTGCCAGCAGTCAACTAGCGGGAGTAGGCCCAGATACGCAGTATTTT.

The CDR3 sequence: CASSVVAGDEQYF. Written as DNA, the CDR3 is TGTGCCAGCAGCGTAGTGGCAGGGGACGAGCAGTACTTC. The chain couples TRBV9 to TRBJ2-7; D is possibly TRBD1 (6 bases). V dropped 0 bases and J dropped 5 bases, with 9 bases sitting between them. CDR1 is SGDLS, CDR2 YYNGEE, per germline. The CDR3 spans 13 residues.

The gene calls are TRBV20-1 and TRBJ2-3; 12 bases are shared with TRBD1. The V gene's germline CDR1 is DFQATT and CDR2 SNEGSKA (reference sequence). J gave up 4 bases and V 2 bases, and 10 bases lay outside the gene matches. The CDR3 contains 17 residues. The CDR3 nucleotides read TGCAGTGCTAGAAGCGTGACCGGGACAGGGGGCGCAGATACGCAGTATTTT. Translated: CSARSVTGTGGADTQYF.

DNA for the CDR3: TGTGCCAGCAGCTTAGTCCAGCGGGAGACAGATACGCAGTATTTT. This encodes CASSLVQRETDTQYF. This chain links TRBV7-9 with TRBJ2-3, with TRBD2 matching over 8 bases. The CDR3 length is 15 residues. With V trimmed by 1 base and J by 3 bases, 3 bases remained unmatched. CDR1 SEHNR and CDR2 FQNEAQ come from the germline V gene (reference sequence).

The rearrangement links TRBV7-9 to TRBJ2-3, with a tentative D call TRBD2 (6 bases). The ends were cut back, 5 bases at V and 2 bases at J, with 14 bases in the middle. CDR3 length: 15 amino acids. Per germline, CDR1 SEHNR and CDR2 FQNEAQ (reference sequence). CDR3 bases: TGTGCCAGCAGCCCCTCGAGGGAGGTCACAGATACGCAGTATTTT. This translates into CASSPSREVTDTQYF.

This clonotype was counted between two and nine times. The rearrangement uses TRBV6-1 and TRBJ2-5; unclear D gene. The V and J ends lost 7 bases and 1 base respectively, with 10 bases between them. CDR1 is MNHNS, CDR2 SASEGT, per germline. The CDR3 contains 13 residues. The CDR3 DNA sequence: TGTGCCAGCATCTTCTCGGTCCAAGAGACCCAGTACTTC. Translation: CASIFSVQETQYF.

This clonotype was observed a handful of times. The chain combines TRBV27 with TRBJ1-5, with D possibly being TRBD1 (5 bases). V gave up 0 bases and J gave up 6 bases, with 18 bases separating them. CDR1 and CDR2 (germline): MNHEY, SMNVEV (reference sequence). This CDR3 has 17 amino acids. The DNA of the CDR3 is TGTGCCAGCAGTTTATCTACGGGGCCCCCCTGGTCTCAGCCCCAGCATTTT. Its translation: CASSLSTGPPWSQPQHF.

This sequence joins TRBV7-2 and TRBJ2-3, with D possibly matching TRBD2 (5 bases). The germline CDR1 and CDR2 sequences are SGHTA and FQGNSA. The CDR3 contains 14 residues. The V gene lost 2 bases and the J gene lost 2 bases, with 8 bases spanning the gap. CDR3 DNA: TGTGCCAGCAGCTTAACCCGGGACACAGATACGCAGTATTTT. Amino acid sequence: CASSLTRDTDTQYF.

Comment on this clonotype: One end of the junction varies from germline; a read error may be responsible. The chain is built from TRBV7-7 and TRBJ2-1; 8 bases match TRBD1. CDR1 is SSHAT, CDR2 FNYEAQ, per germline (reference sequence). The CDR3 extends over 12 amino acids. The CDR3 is CASSPGTGSQFF. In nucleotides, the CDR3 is TGTGCTAGCAGCCCCGGGACAGGTTCACAGTTCTTC.

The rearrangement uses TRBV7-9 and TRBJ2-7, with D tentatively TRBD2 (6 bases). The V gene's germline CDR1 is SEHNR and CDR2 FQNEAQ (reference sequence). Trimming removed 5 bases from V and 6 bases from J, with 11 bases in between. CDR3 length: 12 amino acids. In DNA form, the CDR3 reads TGTGCCAGCAGCCGTTGGGACTCCGAGCAGTACTTC. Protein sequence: CASSRWDSEQYF.

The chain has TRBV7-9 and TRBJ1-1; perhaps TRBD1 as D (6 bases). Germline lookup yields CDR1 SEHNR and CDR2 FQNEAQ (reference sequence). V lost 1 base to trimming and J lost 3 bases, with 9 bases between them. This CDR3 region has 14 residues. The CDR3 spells CASSLGGLHTEAFF. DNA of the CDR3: TGTGCCAGCAGCTTAGGGGGGCTCCACACTGAAGCTTTCTTT.

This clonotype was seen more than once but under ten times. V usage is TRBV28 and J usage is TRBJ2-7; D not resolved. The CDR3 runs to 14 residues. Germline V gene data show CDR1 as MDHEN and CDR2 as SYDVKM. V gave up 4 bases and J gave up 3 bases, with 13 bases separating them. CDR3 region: CASSSPGRYYEQYF. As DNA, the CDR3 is TGTGCCAGCAGTTCACCGGGTCGATACTACGAGCAGTACTTC.